Sequencing of this TCR beta chain was carried out in a study of regulatory dendritic cells for organ transplantation. Study-level points and caveats: Naive T cells showed high diversity, memory cells less, memory CD8+ least. Considerable individual heterogeneity was seen in alloreactive memory CD8+ T cells.

Libraries were prepared by immunoSEQ multiplex PCR; TCRdb keeps only in-frame clonotypes and omits some of them. In the table there are some 5,700 clones, under 75% of which are singletons. CD4+ or CD8+ T cells were sorted as naive CD45RA+ or memory CD45RO+. Turning to this clone: Its matching antigen is unknown.

The CDR3 has 13 residues. The V gene's germline CDR1 is SGHDT and CDR2 YYEEEE. V was clipped by 0 bases and J by 3 bases, with 4 bases between them. The V and J genes are TRBV5-6 and TRBJ2-4; D not resolved. This clonotype was sampled from a human donor in good health. Sample: memory CD8+ T cells from blood. As for subset: CD45RO+ memory T cells. CDR3 DNA: TGTGCCAGCAGCTTGGCGGGCAAAAACATTCAGTACTTC. Amino acids: CASSLAGKNIQYF. Together with reference TRBV5-6 and TRBJ2-4, the CDR3 gives the full variable domain: DAGVTQSPTHLIKTRGQQVTLRCSPKSGHDTVSWYQQALGQGPQFIFQYYEEEERQRGNFPDRFSGHQFPNYSSELNVNALLLGDSALYLCASSLAGKNIQYFGAGTRLSVL.